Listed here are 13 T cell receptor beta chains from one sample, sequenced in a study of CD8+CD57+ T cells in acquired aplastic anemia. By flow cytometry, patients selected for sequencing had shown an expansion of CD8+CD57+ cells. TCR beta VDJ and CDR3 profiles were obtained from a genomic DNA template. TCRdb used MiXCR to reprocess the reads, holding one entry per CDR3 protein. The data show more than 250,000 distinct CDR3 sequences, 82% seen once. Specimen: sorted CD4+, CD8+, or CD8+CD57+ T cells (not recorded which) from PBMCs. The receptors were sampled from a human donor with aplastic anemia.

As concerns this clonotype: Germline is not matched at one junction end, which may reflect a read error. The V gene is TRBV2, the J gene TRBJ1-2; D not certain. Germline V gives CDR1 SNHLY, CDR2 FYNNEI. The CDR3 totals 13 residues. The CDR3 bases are TGCGCCAGCAGGCAAGGCGGCGCAGGTAGCTACACCTTC. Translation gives CASRQGGAGSYTF.

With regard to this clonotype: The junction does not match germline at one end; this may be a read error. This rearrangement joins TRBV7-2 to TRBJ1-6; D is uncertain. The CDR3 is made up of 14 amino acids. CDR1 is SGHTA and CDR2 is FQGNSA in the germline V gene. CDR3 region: CASSMRAYPTSSPF. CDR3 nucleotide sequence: TGTGCCAGCAGCATGAGAGCGTATCCTACAAGCAGCCCTTTT.

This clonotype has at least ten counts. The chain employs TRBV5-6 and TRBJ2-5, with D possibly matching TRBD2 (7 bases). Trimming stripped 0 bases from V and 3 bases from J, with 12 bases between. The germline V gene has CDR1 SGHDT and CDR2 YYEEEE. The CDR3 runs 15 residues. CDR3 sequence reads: CASSLGEGTKETQYF. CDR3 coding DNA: TGTGCCAGCAGCTTGGGGGAGGGGACAAAAGAGACCCAGTACTTC. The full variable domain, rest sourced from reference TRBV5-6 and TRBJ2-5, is DAGVTQSPTHLIKTRGQQVTLRCSPKSGHDTVSWYQQALGQGPQFIFQYYEEEERQRGNFPDRFSGHQFPNYSSELNVNALLLGDSALYLCASSLGEGTKETQYFGPGTRLLVL.

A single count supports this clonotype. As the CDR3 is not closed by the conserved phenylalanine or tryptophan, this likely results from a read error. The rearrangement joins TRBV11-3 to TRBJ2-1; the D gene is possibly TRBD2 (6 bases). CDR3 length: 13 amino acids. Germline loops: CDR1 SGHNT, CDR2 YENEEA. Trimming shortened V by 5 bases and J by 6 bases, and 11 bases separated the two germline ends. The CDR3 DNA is TGTGCCAGCAGCCTCCGGGACTTCAATGAGCAGTTCCTC. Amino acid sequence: CASSLRDFNEQFL.

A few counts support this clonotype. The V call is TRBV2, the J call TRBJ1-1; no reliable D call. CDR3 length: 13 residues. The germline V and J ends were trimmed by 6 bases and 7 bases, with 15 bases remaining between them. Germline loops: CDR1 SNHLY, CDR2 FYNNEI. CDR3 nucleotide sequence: TGTGCCAGCAGCTACACTACAGCGAGTGAAGCTTTCTTT. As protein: CASSYTTASEAFF.

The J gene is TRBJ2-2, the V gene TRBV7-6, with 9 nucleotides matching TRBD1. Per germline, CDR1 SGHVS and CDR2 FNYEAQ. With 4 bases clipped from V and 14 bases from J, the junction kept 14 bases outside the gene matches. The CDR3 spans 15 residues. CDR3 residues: CASSSDRGHSPLLFF. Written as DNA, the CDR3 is TGTGCCAGCAGCTCGGACAGGGGACATTCACCCCTCCTGTTTTTT.

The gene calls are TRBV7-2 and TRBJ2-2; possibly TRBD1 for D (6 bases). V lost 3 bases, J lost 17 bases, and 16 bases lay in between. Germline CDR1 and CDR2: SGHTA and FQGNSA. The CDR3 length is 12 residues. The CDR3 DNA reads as TGTGCCAGCAGCTTTCATCCAGACGGGACATTTTTT. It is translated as CASSFHPDGTFF.

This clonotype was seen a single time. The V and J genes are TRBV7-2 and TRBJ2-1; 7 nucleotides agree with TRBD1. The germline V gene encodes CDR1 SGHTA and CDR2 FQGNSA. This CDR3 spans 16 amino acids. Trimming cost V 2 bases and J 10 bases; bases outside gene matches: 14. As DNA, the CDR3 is TGTGCCAGCAGCTTAAAGCCTCCGGGACAGAGCGAAGAGCAGTTCTTC. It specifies CASSLKPPGQSEEQFF.

CDR3 protein: CASSLELCGKTGELFF. The CDR3 nucleotides read TGTGCCAGCAGCTTGGAATTATGCGGGAAGACCGGGGAGCTGTTTTTT. V and J are TRBV7-9 and TRBJ2-2; TRBD2 is a possible D gene (6 bases). The germline CDR1 and CDR2 sequences are SEHNR and FQNEAQ (reference sequence). The V end lost 3 bases, the J end lost 5 bases, and 16 bases lay between the germline ends. This CDR3 is 16 amino acids long.

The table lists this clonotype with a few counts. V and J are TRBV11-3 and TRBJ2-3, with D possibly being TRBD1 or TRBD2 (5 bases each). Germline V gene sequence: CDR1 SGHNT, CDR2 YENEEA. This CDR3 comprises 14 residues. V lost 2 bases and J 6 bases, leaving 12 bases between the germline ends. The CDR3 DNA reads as TGTGCCAGCAGCTTAACTAGAGGGACCGATACGCAGTATTTT. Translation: CASSLTRGTDTQYF.

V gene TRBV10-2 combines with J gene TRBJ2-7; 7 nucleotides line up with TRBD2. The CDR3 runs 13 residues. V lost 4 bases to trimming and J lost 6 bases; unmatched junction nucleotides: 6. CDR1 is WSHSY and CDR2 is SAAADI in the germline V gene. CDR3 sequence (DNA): TGCGCCAGCAGTGCAGGGCGGGAGCGCGAGCAGTACTTC. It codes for CASSAGREREQYF.

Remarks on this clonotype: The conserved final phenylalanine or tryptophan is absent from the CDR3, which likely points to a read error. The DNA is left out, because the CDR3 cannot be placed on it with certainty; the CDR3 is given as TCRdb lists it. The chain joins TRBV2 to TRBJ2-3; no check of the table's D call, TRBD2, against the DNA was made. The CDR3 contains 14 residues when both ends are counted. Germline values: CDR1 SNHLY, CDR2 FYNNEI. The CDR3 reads CASSLAGGSATESV.

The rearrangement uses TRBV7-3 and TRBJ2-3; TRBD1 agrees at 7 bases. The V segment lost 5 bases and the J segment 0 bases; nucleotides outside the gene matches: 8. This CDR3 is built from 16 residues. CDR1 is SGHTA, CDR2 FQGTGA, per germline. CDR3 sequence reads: CASSPPPGQSTDTQYF. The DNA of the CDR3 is TGTGCCAGCAGCCCCCCTCCGGGACAGAGCACAGATACGCAGTATTTT.